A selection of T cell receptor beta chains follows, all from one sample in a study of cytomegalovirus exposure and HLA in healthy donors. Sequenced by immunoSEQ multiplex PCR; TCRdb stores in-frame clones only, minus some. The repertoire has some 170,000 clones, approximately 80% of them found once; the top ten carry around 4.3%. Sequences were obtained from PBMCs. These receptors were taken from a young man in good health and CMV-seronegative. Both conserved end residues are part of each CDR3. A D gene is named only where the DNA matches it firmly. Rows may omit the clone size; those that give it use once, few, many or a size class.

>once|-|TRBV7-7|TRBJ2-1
CASSLGGISYNEQFF
TGTGCCAGCAGCTTGGGCGGGATCTCCTACAATGAGCAGTTCTTC
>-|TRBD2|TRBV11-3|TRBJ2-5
CASSLGGLLAGVGETQYF
TGTGCCAGCAGCTTAGGAGGGCTACTAGCGGGAGTAGGAGAGACCCAGTACTTC
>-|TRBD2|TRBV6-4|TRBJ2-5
CASSDLGLAGVYGETQYF
TGTGCCAGCAGTGACTTGGGGCTAGCGGGAGTCTATGGGGAGACCCAGTACTTC
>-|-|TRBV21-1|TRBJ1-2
CASRWQGKNDYGYTF
TGTGCCAGCAGATGGCAGGGGAAGAATGACTATGGCTACACCTTC
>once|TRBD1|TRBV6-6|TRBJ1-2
CASSYSTGGSYGYTF
TGTGCCAGCAGTTACTCGACAGGGGGTAGCTATGGCTACACCTTC
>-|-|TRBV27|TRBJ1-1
CASSLSTVNTEAFF
TGTGCCAGCAGTTTATCGACAGTGAACACTGAAGCTTTCTTT
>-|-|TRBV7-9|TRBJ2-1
CASSSLNPGNEQFF
TGTGCCAGCAGCTCTTTAAACCCAGGGAATGAGCAGTTCTTC
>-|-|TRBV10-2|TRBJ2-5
CASSEYGRETQYF
TGCGCCAGCAGTGAATACGGGAGAGAGACCCAGTACTTC
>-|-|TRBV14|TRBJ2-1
CASSPTAGPYTNEQFF
TGTGCCAGCAGCCCTACCGCGGGGCCTTATACCAATGAGCAGTTCTTC
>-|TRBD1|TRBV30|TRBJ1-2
CAWSVEAGQGYGYTF
TGTGCCTGGAGTGTAGAGGCTGGACAGGGGTACGGCTACACCTTC
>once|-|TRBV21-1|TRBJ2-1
CASVSGVSSYNEQFF
TGTGCCAGCGTTTCCGGGGTGAGCTCCTACAATGAGCAGTTCTTC
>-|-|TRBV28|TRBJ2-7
CASSLYYPGHGYEQYF
TGTGCCAGCAGTTTATACTACCCGGGACACGGCTACGAGCAGTACTTC
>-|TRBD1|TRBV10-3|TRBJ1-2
CAMQGGSNYGYTF
TGTGCCATGCAAGGGGGCAGTAACTATGGCTACACCTTC
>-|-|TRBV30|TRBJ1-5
CAWSRAQGQPQHF
TGTGCCTGGAGTAGGGCCCAGGGTCAGCCCCAGCATTTT
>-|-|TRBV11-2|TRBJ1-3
CASSLLGAGNTIYF
TGTGCCAGCAGCTTACTGGGGGCAGGAAACACCATATATTTT
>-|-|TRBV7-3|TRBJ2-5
CASSLGAGMGETQYF
TGTGCCAGCAGCTTAGGGGCAGGGATGGGGGAGACCCAGTACTTC
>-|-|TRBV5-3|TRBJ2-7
CARSLRPGEQYF
TGTGCCAGAAGCTTGCGACCGGGCGAGCAGTACTTC
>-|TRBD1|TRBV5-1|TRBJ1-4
CASSQTGGQLKLFF
TGCGCCAGCAGCCAGACAGGGGGCCAACTTAAACTGTTTTTT